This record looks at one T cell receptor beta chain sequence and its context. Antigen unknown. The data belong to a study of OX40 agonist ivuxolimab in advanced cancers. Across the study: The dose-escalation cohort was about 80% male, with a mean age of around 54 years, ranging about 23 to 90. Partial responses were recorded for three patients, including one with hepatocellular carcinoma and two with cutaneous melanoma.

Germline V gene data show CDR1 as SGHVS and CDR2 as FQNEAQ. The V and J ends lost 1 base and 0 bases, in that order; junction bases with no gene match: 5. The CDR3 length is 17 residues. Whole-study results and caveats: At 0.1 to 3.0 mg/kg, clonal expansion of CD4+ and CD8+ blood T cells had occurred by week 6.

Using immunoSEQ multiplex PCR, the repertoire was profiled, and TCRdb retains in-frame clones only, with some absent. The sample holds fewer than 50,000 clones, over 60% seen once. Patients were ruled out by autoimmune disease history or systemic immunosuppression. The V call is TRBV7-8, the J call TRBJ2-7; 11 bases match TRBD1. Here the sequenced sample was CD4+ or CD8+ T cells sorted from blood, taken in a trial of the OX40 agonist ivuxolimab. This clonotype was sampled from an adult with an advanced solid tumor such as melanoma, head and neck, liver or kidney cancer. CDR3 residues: CASSLEPGQGVSYEQYF. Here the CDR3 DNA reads TGTGCCAGCAGCTTAGAGCCGGGACAGGGGGTCTCCTACGAGCAGTACTTC.